This T cell receptor beta chain was recorded in a study of blood T cell repertoires in COVID-19. As for the study in general: Italy, Spain and the United States were the sources of the convalescent and acute COVID-19 samples. T cells, B-cell-depleted T cells, or PBMCs provided the cDNA or gDNA that served as material.

In the authors' methods: Amplification of reference gene primers was used by the study to estimate nucleated cell counts. Only in-frame clones appear in the TCRdb table, and some are missing; sequencing was by immunoSEQ multiplex PCR. That table is the source of V, J and clone size, and D and trimming were worked out from the DNA. Of nearly 25,000 clones listed, approximately 72% are singletons. Germline assignment: CDR1 SGHDT and CDR2 YYEEEE. CDR3 size: 17 residues. Trimming cost V 4 bases and J 2 bases; bases outside gene matches: 5. Sequences were obtained from peripheral blood. The source of this sequence is a woman at least 80 years old with acute or convalescent COVID-19. The V and J genes are TRBV5-6 and TRBJ2-2; 13 bases line up with TRBD2. CDR3 protein: CASSPRGLAGNTGELFF. The CDR3 DNA reads as TGTGCCAGCAGCCCGCGGGGACTAGCGGGAAACACCGGGGAGCTGTTTTTT.